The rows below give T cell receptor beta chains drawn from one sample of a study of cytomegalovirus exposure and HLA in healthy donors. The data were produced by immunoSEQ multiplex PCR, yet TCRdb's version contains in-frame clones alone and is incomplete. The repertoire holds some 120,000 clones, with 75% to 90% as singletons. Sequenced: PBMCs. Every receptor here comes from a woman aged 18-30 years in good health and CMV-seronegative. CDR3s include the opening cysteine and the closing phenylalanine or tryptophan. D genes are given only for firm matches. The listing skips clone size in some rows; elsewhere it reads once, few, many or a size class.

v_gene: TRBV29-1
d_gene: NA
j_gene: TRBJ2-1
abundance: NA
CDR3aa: CSVEFGQDNEQFF
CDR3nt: TGCAGCGTTGAATTTGGTCAGGACAATGAGCAGTTCTTC

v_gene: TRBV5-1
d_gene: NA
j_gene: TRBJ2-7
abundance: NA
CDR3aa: CASSLAPRGQPYEQYF
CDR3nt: TGCGCCAGCAGCTTGGCCCCCAGGGGTCAACCCTACGAGCAGTACTTC

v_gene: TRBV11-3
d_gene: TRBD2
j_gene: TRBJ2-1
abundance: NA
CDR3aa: CASSPVRLMGTTSRNEQFF
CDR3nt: TGTGCCAGCAGCCCGGTGAGGCTAATGGGAACGACTAGCAGAAATGAGCAGTTCTTC

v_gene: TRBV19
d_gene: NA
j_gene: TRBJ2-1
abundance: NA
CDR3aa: CATLRGGSYNEQFF
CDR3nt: TGTGCCACCTTACGTGGAGGATCCTACAATGAGCAGTTCTTC

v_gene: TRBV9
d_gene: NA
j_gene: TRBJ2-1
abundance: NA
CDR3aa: CASSSGGGGNEQFF
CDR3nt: TGTGCCAGCAGCTCTGGGGGAGGAGGGAATGAGCAGTTCTTC

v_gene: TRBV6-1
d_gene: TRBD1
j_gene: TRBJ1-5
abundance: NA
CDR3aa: CASSARGRIQQPQHF
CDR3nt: TGTGCCAGCAGTGCAAGGGGGCGAATACAGCAGCCCCAGCATTTT

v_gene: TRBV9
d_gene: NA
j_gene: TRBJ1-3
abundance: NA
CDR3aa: CASKAGFSGNTIYF
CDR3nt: TGTGCCAGCAAGGCGGGGTTCTCTGGAAACACCATATATTTT

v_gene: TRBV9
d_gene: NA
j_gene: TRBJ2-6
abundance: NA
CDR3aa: CASRYSPYSGANVLTF
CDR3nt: TGTGCCAGCCGATATTCCCCCTATTCCGGGGCCAACGTCCTGACTTTC

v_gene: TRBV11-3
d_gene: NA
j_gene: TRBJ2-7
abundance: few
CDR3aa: CASSLELRGVQYF
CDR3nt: TGTGCCAGCAGCTTAGAACTACGGGGAGTGCAGTACTTC

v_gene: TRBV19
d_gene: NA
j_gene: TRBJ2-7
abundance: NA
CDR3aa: CASSMFGSSHEQYF
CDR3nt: TGTGCCAGTAGTATGTTCGGGAGTTCCCACGAGCAGTACTTC

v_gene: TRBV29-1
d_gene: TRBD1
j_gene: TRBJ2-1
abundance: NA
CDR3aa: CSVEDMKPRDRNYNEQFF
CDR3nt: TGCAGCGTTGAAGACATGAAACCCCGGGACAGAAACTACAATGAGCAGTTCTTC

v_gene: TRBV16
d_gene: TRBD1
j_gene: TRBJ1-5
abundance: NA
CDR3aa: CASSLSGTGNQPQHF
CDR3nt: TGTGCCAGCAGCCTCTCCGGGACAGGGAATCAGCCCCAGCATTTT

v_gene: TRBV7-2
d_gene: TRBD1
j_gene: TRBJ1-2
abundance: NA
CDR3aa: CASSLGNRGVDGYTF
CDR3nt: TGTGCCAGCAGCTTAGGGAACAGGGGTGTCGATGGCTACACCTTC

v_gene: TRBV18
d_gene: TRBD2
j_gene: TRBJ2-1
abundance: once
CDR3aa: CASSPRSGVEEQFF
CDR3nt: TGTGCCAGCTCACCACGAAGCGGGGTTGAGGAGCAGTTCTTC

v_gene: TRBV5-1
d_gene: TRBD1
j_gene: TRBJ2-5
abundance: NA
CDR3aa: CASSLLGQGVQETQYF
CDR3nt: TGCGCCAGCAGCCTCCTTGGACAGGGGGTCCAAGAGACCCAGTACTTC

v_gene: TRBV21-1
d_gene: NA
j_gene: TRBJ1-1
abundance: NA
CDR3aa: CASSSSLGGQGGTEAFF
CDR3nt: TGTGCCAGCAGCAGTTCCTTGGGGGGACAGGGAGGGACTGAAGCTTTCTTT

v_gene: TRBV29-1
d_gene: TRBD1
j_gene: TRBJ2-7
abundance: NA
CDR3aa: CSVEGTGTAYEQYF
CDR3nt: TGCAGCGTGGAAGGGACAGGGACCGCCTACGAGCAGTACTTC

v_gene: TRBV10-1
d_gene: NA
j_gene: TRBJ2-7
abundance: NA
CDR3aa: CASSERGEGEQYF
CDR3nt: TGCGCCAGCAGTGAGAGGGGGGAGGGCGAGCAGTACTTC

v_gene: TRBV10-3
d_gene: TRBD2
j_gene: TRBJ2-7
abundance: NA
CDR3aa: CAISVTSSYEQYF
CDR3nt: TGTGCCATCAGTGTGACTAGCAGCTACGAGCAGTACTTC

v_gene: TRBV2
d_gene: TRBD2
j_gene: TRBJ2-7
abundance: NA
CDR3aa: CASSTTSGRNYEQYF
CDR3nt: TGTGCCAGCAGTACCACTAGCGGGAGAAACTACGAGCAGTACTTC

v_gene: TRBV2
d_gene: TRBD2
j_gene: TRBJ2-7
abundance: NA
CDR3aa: CASTRSAGEPSAEQYF
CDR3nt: TGTGCCAGCACCCGAAGTGCGGGAGAACCCTCGGCCGAGCAGTACTTC

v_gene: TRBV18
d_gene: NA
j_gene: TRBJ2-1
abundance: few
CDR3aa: CASSPRDDEQFF
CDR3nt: TGTGCCAGCTCACCACGAGATGATGAGCAGTTCTTC

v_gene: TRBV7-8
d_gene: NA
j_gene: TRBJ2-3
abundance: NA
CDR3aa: CASSLAGGRDTQYF
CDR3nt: TGTGCCAGCAGCTTAGCTGGCGGCCGGGATACGCAGTATTTT